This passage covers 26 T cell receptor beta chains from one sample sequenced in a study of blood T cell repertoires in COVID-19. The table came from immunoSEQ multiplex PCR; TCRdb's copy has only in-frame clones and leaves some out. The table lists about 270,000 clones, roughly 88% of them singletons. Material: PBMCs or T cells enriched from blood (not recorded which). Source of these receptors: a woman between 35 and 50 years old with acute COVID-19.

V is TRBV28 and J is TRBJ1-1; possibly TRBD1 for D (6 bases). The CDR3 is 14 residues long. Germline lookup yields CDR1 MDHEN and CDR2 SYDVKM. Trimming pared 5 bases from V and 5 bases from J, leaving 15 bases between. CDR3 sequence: CASSITGRGTEAFF. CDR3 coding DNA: TGTGCCAGCAGTATTACAGGGAGAGGTACTGAAGCTTTCTTT.

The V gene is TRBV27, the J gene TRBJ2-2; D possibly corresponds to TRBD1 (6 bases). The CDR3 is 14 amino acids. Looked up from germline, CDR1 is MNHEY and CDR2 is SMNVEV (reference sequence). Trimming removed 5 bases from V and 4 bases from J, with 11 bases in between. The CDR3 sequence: CASSNQGPTGELFF. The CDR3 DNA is TGTGCCAGCAGTAACCAGGGGCCCACCGGGGAGCTGTTTTTT.

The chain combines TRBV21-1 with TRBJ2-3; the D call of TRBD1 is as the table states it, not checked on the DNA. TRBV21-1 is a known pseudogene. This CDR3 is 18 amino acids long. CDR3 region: CASSKVGRTGLCSDTQYF. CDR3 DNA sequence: TGTGCCAGCAGCAAAGTTGGGAGGACAGGGTTGTGTTCAGATACGCAGTATTTT.

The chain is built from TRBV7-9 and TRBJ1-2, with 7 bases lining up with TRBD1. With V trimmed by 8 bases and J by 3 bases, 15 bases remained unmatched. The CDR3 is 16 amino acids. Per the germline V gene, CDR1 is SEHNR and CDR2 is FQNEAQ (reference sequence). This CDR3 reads CASGAYVGTEDYGYTF. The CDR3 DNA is TGTGCCAGCGGAGCTTATGTCGGGACAGAGGACTATGGCTACACCTTC.

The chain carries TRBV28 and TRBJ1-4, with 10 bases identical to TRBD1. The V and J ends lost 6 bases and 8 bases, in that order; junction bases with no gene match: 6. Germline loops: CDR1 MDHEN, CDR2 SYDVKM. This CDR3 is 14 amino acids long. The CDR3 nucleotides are TGTGCCAGCAGATCTCCGGGACAGGGGGAAAAACTGTTTTTT. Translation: CASRSPGQGEKLFF.

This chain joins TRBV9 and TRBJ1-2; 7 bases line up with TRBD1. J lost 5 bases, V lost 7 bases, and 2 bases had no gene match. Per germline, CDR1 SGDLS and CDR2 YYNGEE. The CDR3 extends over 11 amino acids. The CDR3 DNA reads TGTGCCAGCGAACAGGGGTATGGCTACACCTTC. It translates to CASEQGYGYTF.

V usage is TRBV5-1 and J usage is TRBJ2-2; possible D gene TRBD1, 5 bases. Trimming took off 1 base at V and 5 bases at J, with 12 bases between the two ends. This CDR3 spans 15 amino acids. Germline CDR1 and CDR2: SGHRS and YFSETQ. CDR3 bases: TGCGCCAGCAGCTTGTCCCCAGGGATGACCGGGGAGCTGTTTTTT. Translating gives CASSLSPGMTGELFF.

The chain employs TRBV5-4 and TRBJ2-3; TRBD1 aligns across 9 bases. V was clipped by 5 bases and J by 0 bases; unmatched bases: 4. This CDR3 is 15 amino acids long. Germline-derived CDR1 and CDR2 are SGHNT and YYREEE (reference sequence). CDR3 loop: CASRRGTGSTDTQYF. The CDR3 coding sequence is TGTGCCAGCAGGAGGGGGACAGGGAGCACAGATACGCAGTATTTT.

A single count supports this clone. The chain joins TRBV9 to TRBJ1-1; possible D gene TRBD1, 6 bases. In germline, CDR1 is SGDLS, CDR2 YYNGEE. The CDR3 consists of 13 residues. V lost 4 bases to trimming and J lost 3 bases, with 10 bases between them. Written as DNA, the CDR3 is TGTGCCAGCAGCCGAGGGGGGGACACTGAAGCTTTCTTT. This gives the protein CASSRGGDTEAFF.

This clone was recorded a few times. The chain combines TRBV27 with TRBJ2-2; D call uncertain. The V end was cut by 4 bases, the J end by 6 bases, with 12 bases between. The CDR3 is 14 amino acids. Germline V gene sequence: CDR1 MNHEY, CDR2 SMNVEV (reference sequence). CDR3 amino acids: CASSYTPLAGELFF. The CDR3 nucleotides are TGTGCCAGCAGTTATACACCTTTGGCCGGGGAGCTGTTTTTT.

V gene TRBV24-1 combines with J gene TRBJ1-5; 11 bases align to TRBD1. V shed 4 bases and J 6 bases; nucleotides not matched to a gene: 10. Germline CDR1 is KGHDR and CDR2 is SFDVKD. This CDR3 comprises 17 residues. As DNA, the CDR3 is TGTGCCACCAGTGACGCCCCTGGGACAGGGGGAGGTCAGCCCCAGCATTTT. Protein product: CATSDAPGTGGGQPQHF.

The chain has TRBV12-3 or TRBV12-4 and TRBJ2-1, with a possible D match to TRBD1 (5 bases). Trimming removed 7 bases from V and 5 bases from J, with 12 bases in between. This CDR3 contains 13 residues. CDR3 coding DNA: TGTGCCAGCACTCCGACAGAAGACAATGAGCAGTTCTTC. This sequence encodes CASTPTEDNEQFF.

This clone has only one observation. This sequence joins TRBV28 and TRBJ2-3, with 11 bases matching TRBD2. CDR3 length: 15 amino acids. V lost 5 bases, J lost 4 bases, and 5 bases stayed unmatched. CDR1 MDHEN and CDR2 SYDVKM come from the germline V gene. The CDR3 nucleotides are TGTGCCAGCAGTCTACTAGCGGGAGTGGCAGATACGCAGTATTTT. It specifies CASSLLAGVADTQYF.

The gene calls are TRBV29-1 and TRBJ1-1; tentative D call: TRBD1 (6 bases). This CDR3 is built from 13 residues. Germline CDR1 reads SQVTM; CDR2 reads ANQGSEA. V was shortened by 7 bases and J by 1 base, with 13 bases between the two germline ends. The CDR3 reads CSATRDTNTEAFF. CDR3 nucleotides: TGCAGCGCTACCCGGGACACGAACACTGAAGCTTTCTTT.

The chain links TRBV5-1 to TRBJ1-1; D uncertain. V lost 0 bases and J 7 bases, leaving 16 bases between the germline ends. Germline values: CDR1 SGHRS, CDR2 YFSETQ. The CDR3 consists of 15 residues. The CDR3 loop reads CASSLGPGSGNEAFF. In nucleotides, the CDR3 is TGCGCCAGCAGCTTGGGCCCTGGGTCGGGGAATGAAGCTTTCTTT.

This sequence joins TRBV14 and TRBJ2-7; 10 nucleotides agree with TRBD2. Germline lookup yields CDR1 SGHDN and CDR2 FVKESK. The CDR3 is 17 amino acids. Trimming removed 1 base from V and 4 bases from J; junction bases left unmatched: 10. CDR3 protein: CASSQGGASGGWYEQYV. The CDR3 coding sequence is TGTGCCAGCAGCCAAGGAGGGGCTAGCGGGGGTTGGTACGAGCAGTACGTC.

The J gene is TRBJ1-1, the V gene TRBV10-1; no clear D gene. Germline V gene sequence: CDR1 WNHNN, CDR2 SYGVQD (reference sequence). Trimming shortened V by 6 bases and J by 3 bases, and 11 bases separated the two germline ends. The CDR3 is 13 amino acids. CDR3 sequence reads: CASRAHQDTEAFF. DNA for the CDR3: TGCGCCAGCAGGGCCCACCAGGACACTGAAGCTTTCTTT.

CDR3 nucleotide sequence: TGTGCCAGCAGTTTTGGGGGGAATCAGCCCCAGCATTTT. It encodes CASSFGGNQPQHF. This chain uses TRBV12-3 or TRBV12-4 with TRBJ1-5, with D tentatively TRBD1 (5 bases). V was cut by 3 bases and J by 4 bases, with 7 bases left in between. This CDR3 spans 13 amino acids.

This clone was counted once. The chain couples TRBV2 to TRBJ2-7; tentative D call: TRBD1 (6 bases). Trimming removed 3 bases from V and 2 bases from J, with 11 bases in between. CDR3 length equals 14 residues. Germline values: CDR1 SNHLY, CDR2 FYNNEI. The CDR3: CASSDQGSAYEQYV. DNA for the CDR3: TGTGCCAGCAGTGATCAGGGGTCGGCCTACGAGCAGTACGTC.

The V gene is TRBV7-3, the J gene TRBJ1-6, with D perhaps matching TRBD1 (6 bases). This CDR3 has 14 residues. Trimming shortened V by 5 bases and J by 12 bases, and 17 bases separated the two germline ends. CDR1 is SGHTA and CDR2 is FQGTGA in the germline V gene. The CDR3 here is CASSQTGQGEPLHF. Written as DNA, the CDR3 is TGTGCCAGCAGCCAGACGGGACAAGGAGAACCCCTCCACTTT.

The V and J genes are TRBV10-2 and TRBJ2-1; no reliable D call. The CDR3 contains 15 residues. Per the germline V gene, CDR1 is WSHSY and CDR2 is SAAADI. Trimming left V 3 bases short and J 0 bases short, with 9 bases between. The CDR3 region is CASSDPVRSYNEQFF. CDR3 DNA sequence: TGCGCCAGCAGTGACCCGGTGCGCTCCTACAATGAGCAGTTCTTC.

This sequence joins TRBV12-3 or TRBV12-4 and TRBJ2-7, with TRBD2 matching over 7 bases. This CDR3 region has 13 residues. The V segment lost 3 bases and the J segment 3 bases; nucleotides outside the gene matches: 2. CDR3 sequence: CASSFSGGYEQYF. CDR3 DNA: TGTGCCAGCAGTTTTTCGGGAGGCTACGAGCAGTACTTC.

In DNA form, the CDR3 reads TGTGCCAGCTCACGTGGGGGGACCTCTGGGGCCAACGTCCTGACTTTC. It translates to CASSRGGTSGANVLTF. This chain connects TRBV18 to TRBJ2-6; D is possibly TRBD2 (6 bases). The germline V and J ends were trimmed by 4 bases and 0 bases, with 10 bases remaining between them. This CDR3 is 16 amino acids long. Germline CDR1 KGHSH, CDR2 LQKENI.

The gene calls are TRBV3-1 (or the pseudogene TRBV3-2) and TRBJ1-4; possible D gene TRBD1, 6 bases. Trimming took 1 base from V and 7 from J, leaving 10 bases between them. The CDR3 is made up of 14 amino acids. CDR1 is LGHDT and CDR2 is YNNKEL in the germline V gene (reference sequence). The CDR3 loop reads CASSQAGQREKLFF. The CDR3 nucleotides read TGTGCCAGCAGCCAAGCGGGACAACGTGAAAAACTGTTTTTT.

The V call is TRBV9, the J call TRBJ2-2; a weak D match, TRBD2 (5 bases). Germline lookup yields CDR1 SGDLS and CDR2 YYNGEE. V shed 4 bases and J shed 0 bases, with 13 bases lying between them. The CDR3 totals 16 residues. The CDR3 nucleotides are TGTGCCAGCAGCTTCTACAGCGGCACGAACACCGGGGAGCTGTTTTTT. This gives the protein CASSFYSGTNTGELFF.

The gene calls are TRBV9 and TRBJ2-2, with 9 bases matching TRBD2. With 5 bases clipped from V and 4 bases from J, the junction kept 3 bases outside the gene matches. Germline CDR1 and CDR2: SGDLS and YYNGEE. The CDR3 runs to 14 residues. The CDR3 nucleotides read TGTGCCAGCAGTGCTAGCGGGGCCACCGGGGAGCTGTTTTTT. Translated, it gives CASSASGATGELFF.